This paragraph reports one T cell receptor beta chain. The sample comes from a study of identical twins. V gave up 0 bases and J gave up 5 bases, with 13 bases separating them. The CDR3 contains 15 residues. Germline V lookup: CDR1 MNHNS, CDR2 SASEGT. From the 5' RACE reads, TCRdb called clonotypes with MiXCR, one entry per CDR3 protein. This table has approximately 530,000 distinct CDR3 sequences, 20% to 25% appearing once. This sample also appeared in a second study, on yellow fever vaccine responses in identical twins.

The chain joins TRBV6-1 to TRBJ1-1; the D is unclear. Material for sequencing was CD4+ T cells sorted from blood. The sequence came from a woman between 18 and 30 years old in good health. The DNA for the CDR3 is TGTGCCAGCAGTGAAGCGGCCCGGAGGAGGACTGAAGCTTTCTTT. This translates into CASSEAARRRTEAFF.